This is a list of T cell receptor beta chains from one sample in a study of CD8 T cells in Susac syndrome. MiXCR, run by TCRdb on the immunoSEQ multiplex PCR reads, gives a single entry per CDR3 protein. The sample holds over 80,000 distinct CDR3 sequences, over 85% seen once. The sample was CD8+ T cells from PBMCs. These receptors all stem from a human donor with Susac syndrome. The CDR3 runs from the conserved cysteine through the conserved F or W. The order of the fields is CDR3 length, V gene, J gene, D gene, clone size, CDR3 protein, CDR3 DNA. A D gene is named only where the DNA matches it firmly. Clone size is not always given. Where it is, it says once, few, many or a class for expanded clones.

11	TRBV28	TRBJ2-7	.	.	CASRSGYEQYF	TGTGCCAGCCGGTCAGGTTACGAGCAGTACTTC
14	TRBV15	TRBJ2-3	.	.	CATSPTIHTDTQYF	TGTGCCACCAGCCCAACAATCCACACAGATACGCAGTATTTT
13	TRBV7-8	TRBJ2-7	.	.	CASSSQGTYEQYF	TGTGCCAGCAGCTCCCAGGGTACCTACGAGCAGTACTTC
14	TRBV27	TRBJ1-2	.	.	CASSLNQGFGGYTF	TGTGCCAGCAGTTTGAACCAGGGTTTCGGTGGCTACACCTTC
11	TRBV19	TRBJ2-7	.	.	CASMKEGEQYF	TGTGCCAGTATGAAGGAGGGCGAGCAGTACTTC
19	TRBV3-1	TRBJ2-7	TRBD2	.	CASSQDLGFGLANSYEQYF	TGTGCCAGCAGCCAAGATCTCGGATTTGGACTAGCGAACTCCTACGAGCAGTACTTC
17	TRBV7-9	TRBJ2-7	.	.	CASSPPEMGPDSYEQYF	TGTGCCAGCAGCCCCCCAGAGATGGGGCCGGACTCCTACGAGCAGTACTTC
15	TRBV27	TRBJ2-1	.	.	CASSFSRSSYNEQFF	TGTGCCAGCAGTTTCTCTAGGAGCTCCTACAATGAGCAGTTCTTC
13	TRBV27	TRBJ1-5	.	.	CASSLEWDQPQHF	TGTGCCAGCAGTTTAGAATGGGATCAGCCCCAGCATTTT
16	TRBV7-8	TRBJ2-2	.	once	CASSLGQGTNTGELFF	TGTGCCAGCAGCTTAGGGCAGGGGACAAACACCGGGGAGCTGTTTTTT
14	TRBV24-1	TRBJ1-5	.	.	CATSGTGTDQPQHF	TGTGCCACTTCGGGAACGGGGACCGATCAGCCCCAGCATTTT
14	TRBV6-6	TRBJ2-2	.	.	CASLGRTNTGELFF	TGTGCCAGTCTGGGCCGGACGAACACCGGGGAGCTGTTTTTT
16	TRBV24-1	TRBJ2-2	TRBD2	.	CATSGGTSADTGELFF	TGTGCCACCAGCGGCGGGACTAGCGCCGACACCGGGGAGCTGTTTTTT
13	TRBV27	TRBJ2-3	.	.	CASSYGSRGPQYF	TGTGCCAGCAGTTACGGCTCCCGCGGACCGCAGTATTTT
14	TRBV29-1	TRBJ2-7	TRBD1	.	CSVGDRVVTYEQYF	TGCAGCGTCGGGGACAGGGTAGTCACCTACGAGCAGTACTTC
14	TRBV6-1	TRBJ2-7	.	.	CASSELSGTYEQYF	TGTGCCAGCAGTGAACTCTCAGGGACCTACGAGCAGTACTTC
10	TRBV9	TRBJ2-1	.	.	CAGLYTPEYF	TGTGCCGGACTCTACACGCCGGAGTACTTC
13	TRBV30	TRBJ1-1	.	.	CAWRDGRGTEAFF	TGTGCCTGGAGAGACGGCAGGGGCACTGAAGCTTTCTTT
15	TRBV3-1	TRBJ2-5	TRBD2	.	CASSESGLVWETQYF	TGTGCCAGCAGTGAATCTGGACTAGTTTGGGAGACCCAGTACTTC
14	TRBV20-1	TRBJ2-3	TRBD2	.	CSAPSGGLTDTQYF	TGCAGTGCACCTAGCGGGGGGCTCACAGATACGCAGTATTTT